This TCR beta chain was retrieved from a study of blood T cells in healthy people across ages. The CDR3 loop spans 11 amino acids. Germline values: CDR1 SGHRS, CDR2 YFSETQ. V gave up 8 bases and J gave up 5 bases, with 8 bases separating them. Study-wide results and limits: Higher diversity, along with more naive CD4+ cells, distinguished long-lived donors from aged donors.

The second PCR ran 7 to 11 cycles with a sample-barcoded 5' primer and J-beta primers. TCRdb reanalysed the 5' RACE reads using MiXCR and keeps one entry per CDR3 protein. Among fewer than 750,000 distinct CDR3 sequences listed, under 65% were seen once. This clonotype was counted ten times or more. Its antigen is as yet unknown. Sequencing was performed on blood. The chain couples TRBV5-1 to TRBJ2-1; D unresolved. This clonotype originated in a woman older than 75 in good health. This CDR3 reads CASRNDNEQFF. In DNA form, the CDR3 reads TGCGCCAGTCGTAACGACAATGAGCAGTTCTTC. Full variable domain (rest looked up from reference TRBV5-1 and TRBJ2-1): KAGVTQTPRYLIKTRGQQVTLSCSPISGHRSVSWYQQTPGQGLQFLFEYFSETQRNKGNFPGRFSGRQFSNSRSEMNVSTLELGDSALYLCASRNDNEQFFGPGTRLTVL.